The TCR beta chain under discussion was sequenced for a study of tumor-infiltrating lymphocytes in oesophageal squamous cell carcinoma. One entry per CDR3 protein results from TCRdb running MiXCR on the PCR reads. Of about 15,000 distinct CDR3 sequences in the sample, under 70% were seen once. On this clonotype: A much larger clone sits a single nucleotide away, making a read error possible.

The length of the CDR3 is 16 residues. The junction had 17 bases not matched to a gene; V was cut back by 2 bases and J by 11 bases. CDR1 is MNHEY and CDR2 is SVGEGT in the germline V gene. The specimen was esophageal tumor tissue. This TCR came from a female donor with esophageal squamous cell carcinoma. The chain is built from TRBV6-2 or TRBV6-3 and TRBJ2-5; the match to TRBD1 covers 7 bases. Here the CDR3 reads CASSYPGQLNYNEQYF. CDR3 DNA: TGTGCCAGCAGTTACCCGGGACAGCTTAACTACAATGAGCAGTACTTC.